The 4 T cell receptor beta chains given below trace back to one sample, sequenced in a study of naive and memory T cell subsets. Their cognate antigens are unknown. An equimolar mix of two oligonucleotides served as the beta constant-region primer for TRBC1 and TRBC2. Nested alpha and beta constant-region primers with the SP2 primer drove four PCR rounds on ligated cDNA. TCRdb fed the UMI-ligation and nested PCR reads into MiXCR, producing one record per CDR3 protein. The sample consists of approximately 90,000 distinct CDR3 sequences, 11% of them appearing once. Study results and limitations: Especially in CD8 cells, naive repertoires contained a few larger clonotypes, possibly CD45RA-re-expressing memory cells.

The specimen sequenced was naive CD4+ T cells from blood. These receptors all come from a human donor in good health.

This clonotype was detected only a few times. V gene TRBV5-1 combines with J gene TRBJ2-7; the D gene is possibly TRBD2 (5 bases). Germline CDR1 and CDR2: SGHRS and YFSETQ. The V end was cut by 7 bases, the J end by 0 bases, with 14 bases between. The CDR3 covers 14 residues. Here the CDR3 DNA reads TGCGCCAGCGGCAGAGGAGGTAGCTCCTACGAGCAGTACTTC. Protein product: CASGRGGSSYEQYF. Full variable domain (remainder filled in from reference TRBV5-1 and TRBJ2-7): KAGVTQTPRYLIKTRGQQVTLSCSPISGHRSVSWYQQTPGQGLQFLFEYFSETQRNKGNFPGRFSGRQFSNSRSEMNVSTLELGDSALYLCASGRGGSSYEQYFGPGTRLTVT.

This sequence joins TRBV20-1 and TRBJ1-1, with D unclear. V was cut by 4 bases and J by 8 bases, with 11 bases left in between. This CDR3 has 11 amino acids. Germline V gene lookup returns CDR1 DFQATT and CDR2 SNEGSKA (reference sequence). The DNA for the CDR3 is TGCAGTGCTAATCGTCAGTTGGAAGCTTTCTTT. Amino acid sequence: CSANRQLEAFF.

This clonotype has more than one count but fewer than ten. The V and J genes are TRBV6-2 or TRBV6-3 and TRBJ1-1; 9 nucleotides match TRBD1. Trimming took 1 base from V and 6 from J; bases not matched to a gene: 6. The CDR3 is 15 amino acids. Germline V gene lookup returns CDR1 MNHEY and CDR2 SVGEGT. CDR3 region: CASSYYGTGKSEAFF. For the CDR3, the DNA is TGTGCCAGCAGTTACTACGGGACAGGGAAGTCTGAAGCTTTCTTT.

The gene calls are TRBV20-1 and TRBJ2-5, with 10 bases that match TRBD2. The CDR3 length is 17 residues. V dropped 3 bases and J dropped 5; count of bases not matched to a gene: 15. Germline V CDR1 and CDR2: DFQATT, SNEGSKA (reference sequence). This chain's CDR3 is CSASPWLAGVSEETQYF. The CDR3 bases are TGCAGTGCTAGTCCTTGGCTAGCGGGAGTTTCGGAGGAGACCCAGTACTTC.